Listed below are T cell receptor beta chains from one sample, sequenced in a study of shared clonotypes between healthy human individuals. Generated by immunoSEQ multiplex PCR, the TCRdb table keeps only in-frame clones and is missing some. Of around 1,000,000 clones listed, roughly 80% were seen once; the top ten hold approximately 0.95%. Source material: memory CD4+ T cells from PBMCs. These receptors came from a man younger than 35 in good health. Some clones in this sample may be carry-over from other donors' samples. The CDR3 runs from the conserved cysteine through the conserved F or W. The order of the fields is V gene, clone size, D gene, J gene, CDR3 protein, CDR3 DNA. A D gene is named only where the DNA matches it firmly. Clone sizes are given selectively: once, few, many, or a class where the clone is expanded.

TRBV28	.	TRBD1	TRBJ2-7	CASSKQQGVPYEQYF	TGTGCCAGCAGTAAGCAACAGGGGGTACCCTACGAGCAGTACTTC
TRBV7-2	.	.	TRBJ2-6	CASSPKGYSGANVLTF	TGTGCCAGCAGCCCTAAAGGATACTCTGGGGCCAACGTCCTGACTTTC
TRBV9	.	TRBD1	TRBJ1-3	CASSARGPGNTIYF	TGTGCCAGCAGCGCTAGGGGGCCAGGAAACACCATATATTTT
TRBV11-3	.	.	TRBJ1-1	CASSLAGSHTEAFF	TGTGCCAGCAGCTTAGCGGGCAGCCACACTGAAGCTTTCTTT
TRBV2	.	.	TRBJ2-7	CASSDRPTSEQYF	TGTGCCAGCAGTGACCGCCCGACGTCGGAGCAGTACTTC
TRBV19	.	.	TRBJ1-2	CASSPGTLPYGYAF	TGTGCCAGTAGTCCTGGGACACTTCCCTATGGCTACGCCTTC
TRBV2	.	TRBD1	TRBJ1-2	CASSPTGATGGYTF	TGTGCCAGCAGTCCGACAGGGGCTACAGGCGGCTACACCTTC
TRBV5-1	.	TRBD1	TRBJ1-1	CASSSQGATEAFF	TGCGCCAGCAGCTCACAGGGGGCCACTGAAGCTTTCTTT
TRBV6-1	.	.	TRBJ1-1	CASKPGQNTEAFF	TGTGCCAGCAAACCGGGCCAGAACACTGAAGCTTTCTTT
TRBV29-1	.	.	TRBJ1-1	CSVQQNTEAFF	TGCAGCGTCCAGCAGAACACTGAAGCTTTCTTT
TRBV9	.	TRBD1	TRBJ1-1	CASSVVEQGAMNTEAFF	TGTGCCAGCAGCGTAGTGGAACAGGGGGCGATGAACACTGAAGCTTTCTTT
TRBV7-6	.	.	TRBJ1-5	CASSLGWQKNQPQHF	TGTGCCAGCAGCTTAGGGTGGCAGAAAAATCAGCCCCAGCATTTT
TRBV28	.	TRBD1	TRBJ2-7	CASSLPGTEAYEQYF	TGTGCCAGCAGTTTGCCCGGGACAGAGGCCTACGAGCAGTACTTC
TRBV27	.	.	TRBJ2-6	CASSLGHRGSGANVLTF	TGTGCCAGCAGTCTCGGACACCGAGGCTCTGGGGCCAACGTCCTGACTTTC
TRBV7-2	once	.	TRBJ1-5	CASSPLGGWSNQPQHF	TGTGCCAGCAGCCCTCTCGGTGGTTGGAGCAATCAGCCCCAGCATTTT
TRBV19	.	TRBD1	TRBJ1-2	CASSPGTATYGYTF	TGTGCCAGCTCACCCGGGACAGCGACCTATGGCTACACCTTC
TRBV10-2	many	TRBD2	TRBJ2-7	CASRPGVAGRNEQYF	TGCGCCAGCAGGCCCGGAGTAGCGGGTAGGAACGAGCAGTACTTC
TRBV11-2	.	.	TRBJ2-5	CASSPFRETQYF	TGTGCCAGCAGCCCGTTCCGGGAGACCCAGTACTTC
TRBV7-2	many	TRBD2	TRBJ2-5	CASSLGFRDYAETQYF	TGTGCCAGCAGCTTAGGATTCCGGGACTACGCAGAGACCCAGTACTTC
TRBV28	.	.	TRBJ1-5	CASSTLNQPQHF	TGTGCCAGCAGTACCCTAAATCAGCCCCAGCATTTT
TRBV5-1	.	TRBD2	TRBJ2-1	CASRYLAGVNEQFF	TGCGCCAGCAGGTATCTAGCGGGAGTCAATGAGCAGTTCTTC
TRBV4-2	.	.	TRBJ1-1	CASSPVGVERTEAFF	TGTGCCAGCAGCCCAGTGGGGGTTGAGAGGACTGAAGCTTTCTTT
TRBV5-6	.	.	TRBJ1-2	CASSLREYGYTF	TGTGCCAGCAGCCTTCGGGAGTATGGCTACACCTTC
TRBV19	.	.	TRBJ1-1	CASSIALFAEAFF	TGTGCCAGTAGTATAGCCCTTTTCGCTGAAGCTTTCTTT
TRBV4-2	few	.	TRBJ1-4	CASSQQIGGWGEKLFF	TGTGCCAGCAGCCAACAGATTGGGGGGTGGGGTGAAAAACTGTTTTTT
TRBV5-1	.	TRBD1	TRBJ1-1	CASSYAGTATEAFF	TGCGCCAGCAGCTACGCCGGGACAGCCACTGAAGCTTTCTTT
TRBV5-1	.	TRBD1	TRBJ1-6	CASSGLGQGSSPLHF	TGCGCCAGCAGCGGGCTCGGACAGGGGAGTTCACCCCTCCACTTT
TRBV19	.	TRBD1	TRBJ1-4	CASTSRGQGSEKLFF	TGTGCCAGTACTTCACGCGGACAGGGGAGTGAAAAACTGTTTTTT
TRBV6-1	.	TRBD1	TRBJ1-2	CASEDDRAGGYTF	TGTGCCAGCGAGGACGACAGGGCGGGTGGCTACACCTTC
TRBV23-1	.	TRBD1	TRBJ1-1	CASRLDRGTEAFF	TGCGCCAGCAGACTCGACAGGGGGACTGAAGCTTTCTTT
TRBV7-2	.	.	TRBJ1-4	CASSPGWANEKLFF	TGTGCCAGCAGCCCCGGTTGGGCCAATGAAAAACTGTTTTTT
TRBV5-4	.	.	TRBJ2-5	CASSLDHGQETQYF	TGTGCCAGCAGCTTGGACCACGGCCAAGAGACCCAGTACTTC
TRBV6-4	.	.	TRBJ1-2	CASSGGGGYGYTF	TGTGCCAGCAGTGGAGGAGGGGGATATGGCTACACCTTC
TRBV4-3	.	.	TRBJ2-3	CASSQDQLADTQYF	TGCGCCAGCAGCCAAGATCAGCTAGCCGATACGCAGTATTTT
TRBV28	few	.	TRBJ1-5	CASRSTGYQPQHF	TGTGCCAGCAGATCGACAGGATATCAGCCCCAGCATTTT
TRBV25-1	.	TRBD1	TRBJ1-1	CASRRHRGPMNTEAFF	TGTGCCAGCAGGAGACACAGGGGGCCCATGAACACTGAAGCTTTCTTT
TRBV29-1	.	.	TRBJ1-2	CSVGGGLLGGYTF	TGCAGCGTTGGGGGGGGCCTGTTGGGAGGCTACACCTTC
TRBV25-1	.	.	TRBJ1-1	CASSEAIKAFF	TGTGCCAGCAGTGAGGCTATAAAAGCTTTCTTT
TRBV28	.	.	TRBJ2-2	CASSFRQGGTGELFF	TGTGCCAGCAGTTTCCGCCAGGGGGGCACCGGGGAGCTGTTTTTT
TRBV4-1	.	.	TRBJ1-1	CASSQDPRGPEAFF	TGCGCCAGCAGCCAAGATCCTCGGGGGCCCGAAGCTTTCTTT
TRBV6-1	once	.	TRBJ2-5	CASSGPGGERTQYF	TGTGCCAGCAGTGGCCCAGGGGGGGAGAGGACCCAGTACTTC
TRBV4-1	many	.	TRBJ1-1	CASSRGPGTEAFF	TGCGCCAGCAGCCGCGGGCCAGGGACTGAAGCTTTCTTT
TRBV5-4	.	.	TRBJ2-3	CASTSGPTSGTQYF	TGTGCCAGCACCTCGGGCCCAACCTCCGGTACGCAGTATTTT
TRBV15	.	TRBD1	TRBJ2-7	CATSRDKQGVEQYF	TGTGCCACCAGCAGAGATAAGCAGGGGGTCGAGCAGTACTTC
TRBV5-4	.	TRBD2	TRBJ2-3	CASSETSGTDTQYF	TGTGCCAGCAGCGAGACTAGCGGGACAGATACGCAGTATTTT
TRBV18	.	.	TRBJ1-2	CASSPQENYGYTF	TGTGCCAGCTCACCCCAGGAAAACTATGGCTACACCTTC
TRBV10-1	.	.	TRBJ2-6	CASSRLLALPLANVLTF	TGCGCCAGCAGCCGACTTCTTGCCTTACCGTTGGCCAACGTCCTGACTTTC
TRBV30	.	.	TRBJ2-1	CAWNDRSGEQFF	TGTGCCTGGAATGACAGGAGTGGTGAGCAGTTCTTC
TRBV6-4	few	.	TRBJ1-1	CANPRAENTEAFF	TGTGCCAACCCTAGGGCAGAAAACACTGAAGCTTTCTTT